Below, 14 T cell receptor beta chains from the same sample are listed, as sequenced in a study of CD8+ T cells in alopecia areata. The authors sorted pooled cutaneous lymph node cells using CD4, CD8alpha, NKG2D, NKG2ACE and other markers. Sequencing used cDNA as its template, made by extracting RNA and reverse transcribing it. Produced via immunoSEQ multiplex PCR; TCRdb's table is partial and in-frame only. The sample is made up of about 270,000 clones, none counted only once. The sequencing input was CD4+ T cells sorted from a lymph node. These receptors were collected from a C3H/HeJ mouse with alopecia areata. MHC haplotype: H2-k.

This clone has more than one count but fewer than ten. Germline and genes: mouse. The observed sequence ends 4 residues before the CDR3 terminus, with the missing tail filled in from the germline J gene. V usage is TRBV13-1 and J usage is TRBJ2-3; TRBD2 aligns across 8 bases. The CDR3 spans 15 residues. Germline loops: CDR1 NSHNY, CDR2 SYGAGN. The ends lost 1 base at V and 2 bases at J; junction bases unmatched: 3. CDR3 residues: CASSDLGGFAETLYF. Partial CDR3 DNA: TGTGCCAGCAGTGATTTGGGGGGGTTTGCAGAA.

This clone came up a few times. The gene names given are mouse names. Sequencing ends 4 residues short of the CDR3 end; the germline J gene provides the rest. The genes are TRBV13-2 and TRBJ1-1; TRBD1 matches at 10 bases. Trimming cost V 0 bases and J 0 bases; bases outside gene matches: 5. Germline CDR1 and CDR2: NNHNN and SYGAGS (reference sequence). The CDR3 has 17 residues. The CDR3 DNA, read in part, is TGTGCCAGCGGTGATGCCCGGGACAGGGGTGCAAACACA. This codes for CASGDARDRGANT. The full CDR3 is CASGDARDRGANTEVFF.

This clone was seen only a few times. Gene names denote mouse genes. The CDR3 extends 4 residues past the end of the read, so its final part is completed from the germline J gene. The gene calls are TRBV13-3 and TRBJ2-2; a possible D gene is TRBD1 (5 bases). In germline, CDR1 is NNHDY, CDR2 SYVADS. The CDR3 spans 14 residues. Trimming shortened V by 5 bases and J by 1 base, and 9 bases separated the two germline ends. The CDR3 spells CASRRQKNTGQLYF. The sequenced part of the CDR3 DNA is TGTGCCAGCAGGAGACAGAAAAACACCGGG.

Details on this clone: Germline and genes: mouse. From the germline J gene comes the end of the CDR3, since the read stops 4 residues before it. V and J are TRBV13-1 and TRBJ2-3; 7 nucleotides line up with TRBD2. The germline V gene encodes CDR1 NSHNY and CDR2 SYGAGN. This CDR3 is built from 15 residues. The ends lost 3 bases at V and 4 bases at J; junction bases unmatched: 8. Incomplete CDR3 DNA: TGTGCCAGCAGTGGGGGTGGGGGGAGACCAGAA. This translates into CASSGGGGRPE. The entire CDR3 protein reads CASSGGGGRPETLYF.

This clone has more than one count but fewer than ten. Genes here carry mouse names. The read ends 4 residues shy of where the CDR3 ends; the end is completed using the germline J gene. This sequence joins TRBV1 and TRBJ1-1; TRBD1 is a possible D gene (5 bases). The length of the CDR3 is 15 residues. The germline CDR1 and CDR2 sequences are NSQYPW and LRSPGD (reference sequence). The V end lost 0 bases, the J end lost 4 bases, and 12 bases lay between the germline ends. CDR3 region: CTCSADLRGGTEVFF. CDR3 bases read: TGCACCTGCAGTGCAGATTTGAGGGGTGGCACA. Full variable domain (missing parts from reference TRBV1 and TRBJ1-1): VTLLEQNPRWRLVPRGQAVNLRCILKNSQYPWMSWYQQDLQKQLQWLFTLRSPGDKEVKSLPGADYLATRVTDTELRLQVANMSQGRTLYCTCSADLRGGTEVFFGKGTRLTVV.

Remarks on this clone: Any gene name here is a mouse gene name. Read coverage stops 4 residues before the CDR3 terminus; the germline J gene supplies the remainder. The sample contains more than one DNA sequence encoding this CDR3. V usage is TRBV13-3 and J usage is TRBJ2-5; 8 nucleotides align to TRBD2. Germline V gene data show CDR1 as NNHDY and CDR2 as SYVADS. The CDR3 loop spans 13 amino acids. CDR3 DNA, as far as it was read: TGTGCCAGCAGTGGACTGGGGAGGGAC. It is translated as CASSGLGRD. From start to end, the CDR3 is CASSGLGRDTQYF.

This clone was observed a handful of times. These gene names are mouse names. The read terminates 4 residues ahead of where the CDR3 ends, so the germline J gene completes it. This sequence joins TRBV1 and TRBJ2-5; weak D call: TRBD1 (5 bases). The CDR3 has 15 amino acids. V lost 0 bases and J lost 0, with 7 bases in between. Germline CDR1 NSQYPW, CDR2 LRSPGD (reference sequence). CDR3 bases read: TGCACCTGCAGTGCAGAGAAGGGGAACCAAGAC. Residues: CTCSAEKGNQD. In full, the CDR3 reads CTCSAEKGNQDTQYF.

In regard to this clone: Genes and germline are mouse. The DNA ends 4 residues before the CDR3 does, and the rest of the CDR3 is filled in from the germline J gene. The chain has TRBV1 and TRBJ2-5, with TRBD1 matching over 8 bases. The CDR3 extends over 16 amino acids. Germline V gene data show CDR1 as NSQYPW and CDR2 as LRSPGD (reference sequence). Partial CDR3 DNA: TGCACCTGCAGTGCAGATCAGGGACGGACAGGGGAC. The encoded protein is CTCSADQGRTGD. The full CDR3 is CTCSADQGRTGDTQYF.

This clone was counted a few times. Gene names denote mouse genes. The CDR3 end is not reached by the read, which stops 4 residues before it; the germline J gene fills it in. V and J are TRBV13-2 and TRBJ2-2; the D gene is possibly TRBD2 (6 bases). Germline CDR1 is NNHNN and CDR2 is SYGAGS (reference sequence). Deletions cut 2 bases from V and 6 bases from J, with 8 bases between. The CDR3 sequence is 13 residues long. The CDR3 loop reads CASGERGAGQLYF. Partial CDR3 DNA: TGTGCCAGCGGTGAACGGGGGGCCGGG.

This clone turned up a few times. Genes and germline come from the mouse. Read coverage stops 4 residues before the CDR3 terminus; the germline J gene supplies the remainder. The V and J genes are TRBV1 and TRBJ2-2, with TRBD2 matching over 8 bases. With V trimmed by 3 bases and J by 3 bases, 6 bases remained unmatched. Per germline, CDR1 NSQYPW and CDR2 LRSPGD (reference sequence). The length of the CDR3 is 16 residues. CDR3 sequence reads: CTCSAAGTGYTGQLYF. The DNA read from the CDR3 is TGCACCTGCAGTGCGGCCGGGACTGGTTACACCGGG.

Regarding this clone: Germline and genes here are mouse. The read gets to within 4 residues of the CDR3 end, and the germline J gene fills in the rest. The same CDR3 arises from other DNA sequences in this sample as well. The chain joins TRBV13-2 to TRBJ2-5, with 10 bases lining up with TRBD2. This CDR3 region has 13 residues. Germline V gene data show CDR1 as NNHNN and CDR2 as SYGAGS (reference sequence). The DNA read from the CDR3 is TGTGCCAGCGGGCCGGGACTGGGGGAC. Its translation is CASGPGLGD. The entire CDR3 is CASGPGLGDTQYF.

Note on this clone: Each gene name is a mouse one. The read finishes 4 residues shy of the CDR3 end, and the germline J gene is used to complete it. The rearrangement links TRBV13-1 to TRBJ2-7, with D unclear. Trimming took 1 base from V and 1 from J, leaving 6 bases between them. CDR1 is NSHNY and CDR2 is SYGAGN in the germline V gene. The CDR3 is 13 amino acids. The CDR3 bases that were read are TGTGCCAGCAGTGATCCCCAGTCCTAT. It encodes CASSDPQSY. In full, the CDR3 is CASSDPQSYEQYF.

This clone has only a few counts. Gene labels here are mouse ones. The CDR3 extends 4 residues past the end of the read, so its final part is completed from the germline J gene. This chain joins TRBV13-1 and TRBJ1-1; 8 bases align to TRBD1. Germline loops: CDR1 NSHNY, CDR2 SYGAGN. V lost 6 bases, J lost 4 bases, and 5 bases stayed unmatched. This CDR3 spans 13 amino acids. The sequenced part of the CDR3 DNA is TGTGCCAGCAAGCAGGGGGCAGGCACA. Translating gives CASKQGAGT. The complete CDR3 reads CASKQGAGTEVFF.

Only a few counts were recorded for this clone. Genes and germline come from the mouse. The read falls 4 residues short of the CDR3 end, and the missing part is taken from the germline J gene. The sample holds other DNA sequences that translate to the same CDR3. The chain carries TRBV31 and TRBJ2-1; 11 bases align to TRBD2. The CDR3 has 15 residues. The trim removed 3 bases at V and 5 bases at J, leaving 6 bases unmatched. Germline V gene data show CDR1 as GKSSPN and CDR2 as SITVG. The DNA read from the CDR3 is TGTGCCTGGAGCCCTCGACTGGGGGGGGATGCT. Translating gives CAWSPRLGGDA. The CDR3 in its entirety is CAWSPRLGGDAEQFF.